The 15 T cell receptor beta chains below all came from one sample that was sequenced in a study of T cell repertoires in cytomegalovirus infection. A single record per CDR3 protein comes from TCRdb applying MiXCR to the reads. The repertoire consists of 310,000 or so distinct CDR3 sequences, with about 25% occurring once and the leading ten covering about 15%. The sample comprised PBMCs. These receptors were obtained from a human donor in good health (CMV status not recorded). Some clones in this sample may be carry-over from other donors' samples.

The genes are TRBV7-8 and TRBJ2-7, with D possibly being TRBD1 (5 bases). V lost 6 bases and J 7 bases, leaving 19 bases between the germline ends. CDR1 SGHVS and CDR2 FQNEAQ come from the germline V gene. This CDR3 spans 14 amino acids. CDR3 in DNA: TGTGCCAGCAGAGGGGCCCTTTTGGCATCGGAGCAGTACTTC. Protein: CASRGALLASEQYF.

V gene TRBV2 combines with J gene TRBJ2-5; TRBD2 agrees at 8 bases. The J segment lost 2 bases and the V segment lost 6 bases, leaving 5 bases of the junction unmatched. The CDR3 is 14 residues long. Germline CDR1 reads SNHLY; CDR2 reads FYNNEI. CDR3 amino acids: CASSPGGTQETQYF. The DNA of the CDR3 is TGTGCCAGCAGCCCGGGGGGGACACAAGAGACCCAGTACTTC.

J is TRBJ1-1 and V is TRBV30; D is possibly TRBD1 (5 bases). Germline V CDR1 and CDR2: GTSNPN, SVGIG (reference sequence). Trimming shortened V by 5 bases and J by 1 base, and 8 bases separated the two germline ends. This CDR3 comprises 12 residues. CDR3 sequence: CAWGDGNTEAFF. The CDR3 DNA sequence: TGTGCCTGGGGGGACGGGAACACTGAAGCTTTCTTT.

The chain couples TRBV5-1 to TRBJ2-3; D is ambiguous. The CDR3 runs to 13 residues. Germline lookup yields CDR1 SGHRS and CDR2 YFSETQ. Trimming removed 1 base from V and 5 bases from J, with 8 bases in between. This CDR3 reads CASSLSEGDTQYF. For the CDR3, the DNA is TGCGCCAGCAGCTTGTCCGAAGGAGATACGCAGTATTTT.

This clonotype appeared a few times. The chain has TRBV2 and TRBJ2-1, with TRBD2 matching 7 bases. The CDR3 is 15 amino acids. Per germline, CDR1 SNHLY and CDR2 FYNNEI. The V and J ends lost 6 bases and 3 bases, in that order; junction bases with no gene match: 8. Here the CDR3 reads CASRKSGGSYNEQFF. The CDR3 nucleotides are TGTGCCAGCAGGAAGTCCGGGGGGAGCTACAATGAGCAGTTCTTC.

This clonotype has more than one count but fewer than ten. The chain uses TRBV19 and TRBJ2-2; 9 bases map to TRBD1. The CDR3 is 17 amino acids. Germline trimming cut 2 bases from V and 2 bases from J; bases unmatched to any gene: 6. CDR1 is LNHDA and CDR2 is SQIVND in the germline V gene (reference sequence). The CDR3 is CASSILTGGYNTGELFF. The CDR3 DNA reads TGTGCCAGTAGTATACTAACAGGGGGCTATAACACCGGGGAGCTGTTTTTT.

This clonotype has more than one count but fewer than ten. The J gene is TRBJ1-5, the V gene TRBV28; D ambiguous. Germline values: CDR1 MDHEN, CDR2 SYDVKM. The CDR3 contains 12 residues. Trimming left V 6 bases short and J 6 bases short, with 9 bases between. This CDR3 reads CASRTTVQPQHF. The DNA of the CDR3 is TGTGCCAGCAGGACAACCGTTCAGCCCCAGCATTTT. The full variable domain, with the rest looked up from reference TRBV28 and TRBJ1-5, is DVKVTQSSRYLVKRTGEKVFLECVQDMDHENMFWYRQDPGLGLRLIYFSYDVKMKEKGDIPEGYSVSREKKERFSLILESASTNQTSMYLCASRTTVQPQHFGDGTRLSIL.

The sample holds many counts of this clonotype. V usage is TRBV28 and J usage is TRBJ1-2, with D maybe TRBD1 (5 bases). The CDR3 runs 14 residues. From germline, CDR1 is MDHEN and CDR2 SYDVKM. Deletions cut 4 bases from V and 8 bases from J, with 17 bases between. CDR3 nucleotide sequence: TGTGCCAGCAGTTCCCAGGGCCTAACGGAGGGCTACACCTTC. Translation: CASSSQGLTEGYTF.

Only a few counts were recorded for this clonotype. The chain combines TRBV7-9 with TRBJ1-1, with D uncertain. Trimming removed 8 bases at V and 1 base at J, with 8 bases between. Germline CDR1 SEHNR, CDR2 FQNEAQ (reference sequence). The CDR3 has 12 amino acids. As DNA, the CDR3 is TGTGCCAGCGGCTATACGAACACTGAAGCTTTCTTT. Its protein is CASGYTNTEAFF.

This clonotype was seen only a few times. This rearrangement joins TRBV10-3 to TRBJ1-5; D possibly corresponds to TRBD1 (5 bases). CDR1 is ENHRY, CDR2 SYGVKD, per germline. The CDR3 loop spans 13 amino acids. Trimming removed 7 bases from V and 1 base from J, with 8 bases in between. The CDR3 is CAITRDSNQPQHF. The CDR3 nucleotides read TGTGCCATCACCCGGGACAGCAATCAGCCCCAGCATTTT.

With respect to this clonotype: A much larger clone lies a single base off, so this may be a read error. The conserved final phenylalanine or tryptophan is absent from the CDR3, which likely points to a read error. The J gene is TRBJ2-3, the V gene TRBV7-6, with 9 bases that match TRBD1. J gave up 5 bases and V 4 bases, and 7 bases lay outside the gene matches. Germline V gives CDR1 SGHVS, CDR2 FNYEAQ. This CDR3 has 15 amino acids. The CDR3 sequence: CASSSGGQGGDTQYL. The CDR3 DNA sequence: TGTGCCAGCAGCTCTGGGGGACAGGGTGGAGATACGCAGTATTTG.

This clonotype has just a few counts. In DNA form, the CDR3 reads TGTGCCAGCAGTATGGATGCAACTAATGAAAAACTGTTTTTT. Translating gives CASSMDATNEKLFF. V and J are TRBV28 and TRBJ1-4; D unresolved. In germline, CDR1 is MDHEN, CDR2 SYDVKM. CDR3 size: 14 residues. Trimming removed 5 bases at V and 0 bases at J, with 7 bases between.

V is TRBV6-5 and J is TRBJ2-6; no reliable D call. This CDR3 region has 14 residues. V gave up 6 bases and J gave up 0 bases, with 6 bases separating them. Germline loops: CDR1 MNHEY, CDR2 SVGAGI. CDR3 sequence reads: CASRGSSGANVLTF. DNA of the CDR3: TGTGCCAGCAGGGGAAGCTCTGGGGCCAACGTCCTGACTTTC.

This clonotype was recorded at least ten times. This chain's CDR3 is CASRPWTDLRGQYF. In DNA form, the CDR3 reads TGTGCCAGCAGGCCTTGGACAGACCTACGAGGGCAGTACTTC. The genes are TRBV28 and TRBJ2-7; D may be TRBD1 (6 bases). The germline V gene has CDR1 MDHEN and CDR2 SYDVKM. Trimming left V 6 bases short and J 9 bases short, with 21 bases between. The CDR3 extends over 14 amino acids.

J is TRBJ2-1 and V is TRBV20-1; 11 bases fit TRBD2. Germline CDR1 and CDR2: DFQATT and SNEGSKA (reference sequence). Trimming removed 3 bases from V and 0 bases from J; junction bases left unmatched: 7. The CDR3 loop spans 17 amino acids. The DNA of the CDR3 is TGCAGTGCTAGTCCTAGACTAGCGGGAAGCTCCTACAATGAGCAGTTCTTC. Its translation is CSASPRLAGSSYNEQFF.